A selection of T cell receptor beta chains follows, all from one sample in a study of PD-1 blockade in classical Hodgkin lymphoma. The data were produced by immunoSEQ multiplex PCR, yet TCRdb's version contains in-frame clones alone and is incomplete. This repertoire shows about 32,000 clones, 65% to 85% found once; its top ten account for roughly a sixth. The sample consisted of peripheral blood mononuclear cells (PBMCs), taken before the fourth cycle of nivolumab. Receptors originate from a human donor with classical Hodgkin lymphoma. Both conserved end residues are part of each CDR3. Fields, in order: V gene, D gene, clone size, J gene, CDR3 DNA, CDR3 protein. A D gene is named only where the DNA matches it firmly. Rows give clone size only sometimes, using once, few, many, or a class for an expanded clone.

TRBV28	-	-	TRBJ1-4	TGTGCCAGCAGTTCCCTCTATGAAAAACTGTTTTTT	CASSSLYEKLFF
TRBV5-1	-	-	TRBJ2-2	TGCGCCAGCAGCTTGGACAGGGAGTTTCGAAGCACCGGGGAGCTGTTTTTT	CASSLDREFRSTGELFF
TRBV11-2	-	-	TRBJ2-3	TGTGCCAGCAGCTTAAGGGGTGGAACAGATACGCAGTATTTT	CASSLRGGTDTQYF
TRBV6-1	TRBD1	-	TRBJ1-1	TGTGCCAGCAGTGCAAGGACAGGAACCAGGAACACTGAAGCTTTCTTT	CASSARTGTRNTEAFF
TRBV18	TRBD1	-	TRBJ1-4	TGTGCCAGCTCACAATCGGGACAGTTTAATGAAAAACTGTTTTTT	CASSQSGQFNEKLFF
TRBV12-5	-	-	TRBJ1-3	TGTGCTAGTGGTTTGAGGGCAGTGGGCTCTGGAAACACCATATATTTT	CASGLRAVGSGNTIYF
TRBV6-5	TRBD2	-	TRBJ2-5	TGTGCCAGCAGTTACGATCCAGCGGGAGTCCGGGAGACCCAGTACTTC	CASSYDPAGVRETQYF
TRBV19	-	-	TRBJ1-5	TGTGCCGCCCGGGAGGGGGGGGCGAGGCAGCCCCAGCATTTT	CAAREGGARQPQHF
TRBV16	-	-	TRBJ2-1	TGTGCCAGCAGCCATGAAGGGGCAGGGGCAAGCGGCGAGCAGTTCTTC	CASSHEGAGASGEQFF
TRBV10-3	TRBD1	few	TRBJ1-2	TGTGCCATCAGTGGGACCCGGGACAGTGGCTACACCTTC	CAISGTRDSGYTF
TRBV9	-	-	TRBJ2-7	TGTGCCAGCAGCCGTGAGGGAGGCTACGAGCAGTACTTC	CASSREGGYEQYF
TRBV29-1	TRBD2	once	TRBJ2-3	TGCAGCGCTCTTAGCGGGGGGGCGCTCACAGATACGCAGTATTTT	CSALSGGALTDTQYF
TRBV13	-	-	TRBJ1-2	TGTGCCAGCAGCTTAGGACAGGCAAACTATGGCTACACCTTC	CASSLGQANYGYTF
TRBV27	-	once	TRBJ1-1	TGTGCCAGCAGTTTAATAGGGAACACTGAAGCTTTCTTT	CASSLIGNTEAFF
TRBV10-3	-	few	TRBJ1-6	TGTGCCATCAGTGAGTCGACAGGAAATAATTCACCCCTCCACTTT	CAISESTGNNSPLHF
TRBV9	TRBD1	-	TRBJ1-6	TGTGCCAGCAGCCCCGACAGGGATAATTCACCCCTCCACTTT	CASSPDRDNSPLHF
TRBV27	TRBD1	-	TRBJ2-4	TGTGCCAGCAGTTTATCGGGGACAGGGGGAAACATTCAGTACTTC	CASSLSGTGGNIQYF
TRBV30	-	few	TRBJ1-1	TGTGCCTGGAGCCCGGAAGGCTTGAACACTGAAGCTTTCTTT	CAWSPEGLNTEAFF
TRBV19	-	medium-sized	TRBJ1-2	TGTGCCAGTAGTATAGGCGGACAACCCTATGGCTACACCTTC	CASSIGGQPYGYTF
TRBV4-3	-	medium-sized	TRBJ1-1	TGCGCCAGCGTGGGGAGCACTGAAGCTTTCTTT	CASVGSTEAFF
TRBV28	-	few	TRBJ2-7	TGTGCCAGCAGTGTATCCGGGTCCAACGAGCAGTACTTC	CASSVSGSNEQYF
TRBV28	TRBD2	once	TRBJ2-3	TGTGCCAGCAGGCGGGGGTCGAGTGATACGCAGTATTTT	CASRRGSSDTQYF
TRBV7-9	-	-	TRBJ1-3	TGTGCCAGCAGCGCGCCCCCGGACGGTGGAAACACCATATATTTT	CASSAPPDGGNTIYF
TRBV11-2	-	-	TRBJ2-1	TGTGCCAGCAGCTTACAGGGGAGGGGGAATGAGCAGTTCTTC	CASSLQGRGNEQFF
TRBV7-9	-	-	TRBJ1-4	TGTGCCAGCAGCTCGTTACTCCCGGGACCCCATGAAAAACTGTTTTTT	CASSSLLPGPHEKLFF
TRBV4-1	-	-	TRBJ1-2	TGCGCCAGCAGCCAAGTTATGCCACAATATGGCTACACCTTC	CASSQVMPQYGYTF
TRBV7-9	-	-	TRBJ2-3	TGTGCCAGCAGCTTAGAGGGCCTAGAGGCGCAGTATTTT	CASSLEGLEAQYF
TRBV7-2	TRBD1	-	TRBJ1-2	TGTGCCAGCAGCACATACCGGGACAGGGTTGTAGTAGATGGCTACACCTTC	CASSTYRDRVVVDGYTF
TRBV25-1	-	-	TRBJ2-7	TGTGCCAGCAGCGACCCTAGGGAGTACGAGCAGTACTTC	CASSDPREYEQYF
TRBV29-1	-	-	TRBJ2-5	TGCAGCGCTGTCACCCTGTACCAAGAGACCCAGTACTTC	CSAVTLYQETQYF
TRBV5-4	TRBD2	few	TRBJ2-1	TGTGCCAGCAGCTTGTCAGCGGGAGGGACTGAGCAGTTCTTC	CASSLSAGGTEQFF
TRBV28	TRBD2	-	TRBJ2-3	TGTGCCAGCAGTTCGTCTAGCGGGAGGGTGGGGATGAGAGATACGCAGTATTTT	CASSSSSGRVGMRDTQYF
TRBV28	-	-	TRBJ1-3	TGTGCCAGCAGTATTGGCGGCCTTGGAAACACCATATATTTT	CASSIGGLGNTIYF
TRBV18	TRBD1	few	TRBJ1-5	TGTGCCAGCTCACCGGGACAGAATAATCAGCCCCAGCATTTT	CASSPGQNNQPQHF
TRBV5-6	-	-	TRBJ1-1	TGTGCCAGCAGTCCTAGACTCAGGAGATACACTGAAGCTTTCTTT	CASSPRLRRYTEAFF
TRBV11-1	-	-	TRBJ2-3	TGTGCCAGCAGCTTAAGAAGGACGGCTAGCACAGATACGCAGTATTTT	CASSLRRTASTDTQYF
TRBV6-5	TRBD1	-	TRBJ1-6	TGTGCCAGCAGCTGGACAGGGGAATCACCCCTCCACTTT	CASSWTGESPLHF
TRBV7-9	-	-	TRBJ2-1	TGTGCCAGCAGCCAAGACCCTGGGGGGACAACCTACAATGAGCAGTTCTTC	CASSQDPGGTTYNEQFF
TRBV2	-	-	TRBJ1-1	TGTGCCAGCAGATCCCCCTGGAACACTGAAGCTTTCTTT	CASRSPWNTEAFF
TRBV7-2	TRBD2	-	TRBJ2-3	TGTGCCAGCAGCTTAGGGCTAGCGGACACAGATACGCAGTATTTT	CASSLGLADTDTQYF
TRBV7-6	-	-	TRBJ1-2	TGTGCCAGCAGCTTAGAAGGCTATGGCTACACCTTC	CASSLEGYGYTF
TRBV19	TRBD1	-	TRBJ1-1	TGTGCCAGTAGAACGGGACAGTGGAACACTGAAGCTTTCTTT	CASRTGQWNTEAFF
TRBV19	TRBD2	-	TRBJ2-6	TGTGCCAGTACTCTGGGGCTAGCGGGGCCCGCTGGGGCCAACGTCCTGACTTTC	CASTLGLAGPAGANVLTF
TRBV29-1	-	-	TRBJ1-4	TGCAGCGCGCAGAGAGGGAGAGGTGAAAAACTGTTTTTT	CSAQRGRGEKLFF
TRBV5-1	TRBD1	few	TRBJ1-1	TGCGCCAGCATTGGGACAGTTAACACTGAAGCTTTCTTT	CASIGTVNTEAFF
TRBV4-1	TRBD1	-	TRBJ1-1	TGCGCCAGCAGCCAAGATCGGACAGGGGCCCGTGAAGCTTTCTTT	CASSQDRTGAREAFF
TRBV4-1	TRBD1	-	TRBJ1-5	TGCGCCAGCACCCCAGGGGGTGTGACAGGGGGATATCAGCCCCAGCATTTT	CASTPGGVTGGYQPQHF
TRBV13	-	medium-sized	TRBJ2-1	TGTGCCAGCAGCTTGGGACGGCCGGGTTACAATGAGCAGTTCTTC	CASSLGRPGYNEQFF
TRBV5-1	-	-	TRBJ1-1	TGCGCCAGCAGCTCCAGGGTTTTGAACACTGAAGCTTTCTTT	CASSSRVLNTEAFF
TRBV13	-	-	TRBJ1-1	TGTGCCAGCAGTTTTGTTCAAACTGAAGCTTTCTTT	CASSFVQTEAFF
TRBV7-2	TRBD1	-	TRBJ1-5	TGTGCCAGCAGCTTAGCAGGGGGCAGCAATCAGCCCCAGCATTTT	CASSLAGGSNQPQHF
TRBV7-9	TRBD1	-	TRBJ1-2	TGTGCCAGCAGCCCCCAATCGGGGGGACAGGGAATGAGAGGCTACACCTTC	CASSPQSGGQGMRGYTF
TRBV5-4	TRBD1	-	TRBJ2-1	TGTGCCGGGGCCGACAGGGGGCGATACAATGAGCAGTTCTTC	CAGADRGRYNEQFF
TRBV4-3	-	-	TRBJ1-5	TGCGCCAGCAGCCCGGAATGGTATCAGCCCCAGCATTTT	CASSPEWYQPQHF
TRBV5-1	TRBD2	-	TRBJ2-1	TGCGCCAGCAGCTTGGGGGCTAGCGGGAGGACGAATGAGCAGTTCTTC	CASSLGASGRTNEQFF
TRBV2	TRBD1	once	TRBJ1-2	TGTGCCAGCAGTGACCCCAGACAGGGTGACTATGGCTACACCTTC	CASSDPRQGDYGYTF
TRBV5-1	-	few	TRBJ2-2	TGCGCCAGCAGCTTGGTCAACACCGGGGAGCTGTTTTTT	CASSLVNTGELFF
TRBV13	TRBD2	-	TRBJ2-2	TGTGCCAGCAAGGGGGGACTAGCGAACACCGGGGAGCTGTTTTTT	CASKGGLANTGELFF
TRBV29-1	-	-	TRBJ1-1	TGCAGCGTTGCGACAGGCGGAGACACTGAAGCTTTCTTT	CSVATGGDTEAFF